This T cell receptor (beta chain) was sequenced for a study of OX40 agonist ivuxolimab in advanced cancers. Study information: Three patients had partial responses: one hepatocellular carcinoma, two cutaneous melanoma.

Generated by immunoSEQ multiplex PCR, the TCRdb table keeps only in-frame clones and is missing some. In the table there are some 80,000 clones, just under 95% of which are singletons. Germline CDR1 SGHTA, CDR2 FQGNSA. The CDR3 contains 13 residues. V lost 5 bases and J 3 bases, leaving 10 bases between the germline ends. Sequenced material: CD4+ or CD8+ T cells sorted from blood, taken in a trial of the OX40 agonist ivuxolimab. The clonotype originates from an adult with an advanced solid tumor such as melanoma, head and neck, liver or kidney cancer. The rearrangement joins TRBV7-2 to TRBJ1-2; weak D call: TRBD1 (5 bases). The CDR3 nucleotides read TGTGCCAGCAGCACCGGGACGGACTATGGCTACACCTTC. Its translation is CASSTGTDYGYTF.